Described below is a single T cell receptor beta chain sequence and its context. The data derive from a study of blood T cell repertoires in COVID-19. Clones were read by immunoSEQ multiplex PCR, and TCRdb kept only the in-frame ones, dropping some. The table includes about 200,000 clones, roughly four fifths detected once. Germline V CDR1 and CDR2: SEHNR, FQNEAQ (reference sequence). This CDR3 is built from 15 residues. The J segment lost 1 base and the V segment lost 1 base, leaving 0 bases of the junction unmatched. This TCR was recovered from a woman between 45 and 60 years old with active or convalescent COVID-19. This sequence joins TRBV7-9 and TRBJ1-4; 7 bases fit TRBD1. Material for sequencing was peripheral blood. CDR3 nucleotides: TGTGCCAGCAGCTTAGGGGACAGAACTAATGAAAAACTGTTTTTT. Encoded protein: CASSLGDRTNEKLFF.